This T cell receptor beta chain was sequenced during a study of T cell repertoires in cytomegalovirus infection. About the research overall: Indicated by public TCR beta signatures were CMV infection and matching HLA type. General study points: CMV carriers with the relevant HLA were identified by cumulative public TCR beta family frequency. CMV-specific TCR beta clonotypes restricted by HLA-C dominated the ex vivo response.

TCRdb recomputed calls from the reads with MiXCR, one row per CDR3 protein. The data hold around 740,000 distinct CDR3 sequences, with under 40% observed a single time. With 8 bases removed from V and 4 bases from J, the gap between germline ends came to 17 bases. Germline V gene sequence: CDR1 LNHDA, CDR2 SQIVND (reference sequence). CDR3 size: 14 residues. A remark on this clonotype: Its antigen is undetermined.

The chain is built from TRBV19 and TRBJ1-2, with D perhaps matching TRBD1 (5 bases). The sequencing input was PBMCs. This clonotype was obtained from a human donor in good health (CMV status not recorded). Some clones in this sample may be carry-over from other donors' samples. The CDR3 DNA reads as TGTGCCAGTGCGGATATGAGGGGCTCCTATGGCTACACCTTC. This translates into CASADMRGSYGYTF.